This is a list of T cell receptor beta chains from one sample in a study of cytomegalovirus exposure and HLA in healthy donors. Profiled with immunoSEQ multiplex PCR; TCRdb holds only in-frame clones, not every one. The table shows tens of thousands of clones, with around 95% occurring only once. Input material: PBMCs. The receptor set was obtained from a woman in her late teens or twenties in good health and CMV-seronegative. Each CDR3 is given with its conserved first and last residue. A D gene is named only where the DNA matches it firmly. A clone size is listed for some rows: how often the clone was seen (once, few, many), or a class if it is expanded.

D gene,V gene,clone size,CDR3 protein
.,TRBV7-2,.,CASSLNAGSVGQPQHF
TRBD1,TRBV19,.,CASSLGQGTNYGYTF
.,TRBV14,.,CASSQDRVPGGGYTF
.,TRBV7-2,.,CASSLDGARGDEAFF
TRBD1,TRBV19,.,CASSIVTGGFNTGELFF
TRBD1,TRBV7-2,once,CATRQGTGELFF
.,TRBV7-9,.,CASSFWSGMVGNSPLHF
TRBD2,TRBV7-3,.,CARGRTGGPDETQYF
.,TRBV5-4,.,CASSPTGAYGYTF
TRBD1,TRBV7-2,.,CASTNQQGSGGYTF
TRBD1,TRBV6-5,once,CASSPGQSYYEQYF
.,TRBV5-1,.,CASSSGLGSRVVSEDSPLHF
.,TRBV30,few,CAWSRGETQYF
.,TRBV9,.,CASSRTRNGGSGEQYF
.,TRBV30,.,CAWSIQEAGNTIYF
.,TRBV27,.,CASSSGEGEAETQYF
TRBD2,TRBV11-2,few,CASSPSGGAYEQYF
TRBD2,TRBV2,.,CASSRGGLSTDTQYF
.,TRBV20-1,few,CSVRTEAFF
.,TRBV7-2,.,CASAPDSGATTFYGYTF
TRBD1,TRBV5-1,.,CASSQGQTSTDTQYF
TRBD2,TRBV4-2,.,CASSPRTSGGVTGELFF
.,TRBV20-1,.,CKVGGAYEQYF
.,TRBV6-6,.,CASTLGYEQYF
TRBD2,TRBV6-4,few,CASSDGEGSTDTQYF
.,TRBV7-3,once,CASSSYPGNTEAFF
TRBD2,TRBV18,.,CASSPLGSGGTDEQYF
TRBD1,TRBV18,.,CASSRDRDGYTF
.,TRBV9,.,CASSVSWQVDLGYTF
.,TRBV23-1,few,CASSQVLSERQPQHF
TRBD1,TRBV7-2,.,CASSLPTGASYEQYF
TRBD1,TRBV19,.,CASSTSDRGLFSRELFF
.,TRBV28,.,CASTDSNPFEQYF
.,TRBV5-1,.,CASSLGWGRGKTQSYTF
.,TRBV5-1,few,CASSLSSHNEQFF
.,TRBV5-1,.,CASSYSNTGELFF
.,TRBV2,.,CASSEAPLGENIQYF
.,TRBV6-5,.,CASRGQVDTQYF
TRBD2,TRBV5-1,.,CASSDRRGAYNEQFF
.,TRBV28,.,CASRGSYEQYF
TRBD2,TRBV5-1,.,CASSLDPGLAREQFF
.,TRBV5-1,.,CASSLDLPLNTEAFF
TRBD1,TRBV7-2,.,CASSFGRDRDKGYIQYF